The sequence of this TCR beta chain was determined in a study of OX40 agonist ivuxolimab in advanced cancers. Study in general: Dose-escalation subjects each had hepatocellular carcinoma, melanoma, renal cell or head and neck cancer. Past anti-PD-1, anti-PD-L1 or anti-CTLA-4 therapy was accepted, and 40% had received some.

The study, taken as a whole, reports: On average, a greater number of expanded clones characterised CD8+ T cells relative to CD4+. Antigen specificity of clonally expanded peripheral T cells was not established.

V was trimmed by 6 bases and J by 7 bases, leaving 22 bases between them. The CDR3 sequence is 16 residues long. Germline assignment: CDR1 ENHRY and CDR2 SYGVKD. Comment on this clone: Its antigen remains unknown.

Profiling relied on immunoSEQ multiplex PCR, and the TCRdb table lists in-frame clones only, not all of them. Of about 68,000 clones listed, 84% were seen once; the top ten hold roughly 1.6%. The origin of this receptor is an adult with an advanced solid tumor such as melanoma, head and neck, liver or kidney cancer. The source was CD4+ or CD8+ T cells sorted from blood, collected in a trial of the OX40 agonist ivuxolimab. The chain couples TRBV10-3 to TRBJ1-3; tentatively, D is TRBD1 (6 bases). DNA for the CDR3: TGTGCCATCAGCTTAACAGGGTCCGGTGCAGGCAACACCATATATTTT. This gives the protein CAISLTGSGAGNTIYF.